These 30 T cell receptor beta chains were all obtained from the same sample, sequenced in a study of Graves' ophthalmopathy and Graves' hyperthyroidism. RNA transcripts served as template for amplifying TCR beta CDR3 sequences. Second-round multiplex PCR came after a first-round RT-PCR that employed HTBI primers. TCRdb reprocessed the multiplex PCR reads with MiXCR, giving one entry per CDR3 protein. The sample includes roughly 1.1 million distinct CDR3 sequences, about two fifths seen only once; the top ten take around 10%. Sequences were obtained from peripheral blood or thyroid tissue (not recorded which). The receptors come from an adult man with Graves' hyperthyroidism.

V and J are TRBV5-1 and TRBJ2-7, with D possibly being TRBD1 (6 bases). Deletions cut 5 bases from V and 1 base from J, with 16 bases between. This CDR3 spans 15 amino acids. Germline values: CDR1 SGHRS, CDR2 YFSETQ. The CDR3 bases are TGCGCCAGCAGATCCGCCGGGCAGGGGTCCTACGAGCAGTACTTC. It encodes CASRSAGQGSYEQYF.

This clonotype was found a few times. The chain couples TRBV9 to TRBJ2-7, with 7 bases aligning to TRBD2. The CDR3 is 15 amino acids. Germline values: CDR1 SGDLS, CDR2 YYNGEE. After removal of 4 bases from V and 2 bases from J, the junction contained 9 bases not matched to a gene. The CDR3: CASSPRARGTYEQYF. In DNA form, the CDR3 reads TGTGCCAGCAGCCCGCGGGCGCGGGGGACCTACGAGCAGTACTTC.

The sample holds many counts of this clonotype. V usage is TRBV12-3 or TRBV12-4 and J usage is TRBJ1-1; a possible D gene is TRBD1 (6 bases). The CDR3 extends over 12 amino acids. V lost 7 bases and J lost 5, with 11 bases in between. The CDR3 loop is CASTYGTTEAFF. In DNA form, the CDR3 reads TGTGCCAGCACTTACGGGACAACTGAAGCTTTCTTT.

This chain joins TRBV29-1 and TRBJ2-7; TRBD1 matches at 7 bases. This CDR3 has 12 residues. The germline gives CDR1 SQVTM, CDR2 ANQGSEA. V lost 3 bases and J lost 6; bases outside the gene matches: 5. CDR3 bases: TGCAGCGTTGAGGGGGCAGGGGGCGAGCAGTACTTC. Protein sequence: CSVEGAGGEQYF.

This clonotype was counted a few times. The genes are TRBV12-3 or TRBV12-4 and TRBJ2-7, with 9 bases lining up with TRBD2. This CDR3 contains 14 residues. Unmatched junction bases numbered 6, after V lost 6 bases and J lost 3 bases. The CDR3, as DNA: TGTGCCAGCAGAGAAAGCGGGAGGAACTACGAGCAGTACTTC. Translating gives CASRESGRNYEQYF.

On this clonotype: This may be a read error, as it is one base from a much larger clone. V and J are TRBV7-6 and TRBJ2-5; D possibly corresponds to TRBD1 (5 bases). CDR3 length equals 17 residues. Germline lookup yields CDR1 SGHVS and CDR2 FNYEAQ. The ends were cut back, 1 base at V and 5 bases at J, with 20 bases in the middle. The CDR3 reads CASSLERQGVRSETQYF. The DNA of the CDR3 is TGTGCCAGCAGCTTAGAACGGCAGGGTGTTAGATCGGAGACCCAGTACTTC.

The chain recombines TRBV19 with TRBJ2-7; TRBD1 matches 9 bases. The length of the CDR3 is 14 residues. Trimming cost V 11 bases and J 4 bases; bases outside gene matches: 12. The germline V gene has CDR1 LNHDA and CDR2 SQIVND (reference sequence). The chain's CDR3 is CAWSVGTGNYEQYF. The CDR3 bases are TGTGCCTGGAGTGTGGGGACAGGGAATTACGAGCAGTACTTC. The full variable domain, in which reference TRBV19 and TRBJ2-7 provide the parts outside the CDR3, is DGGITQSPKYLFRKEGQNVTLSCEQNLNHDAMYWYRQDPGQGLRLIYYSQIVNDFQKGDIAEGYSVSREKKESFPLTVTSAQKNPTAFYLCAWSVGTGNYEQYFGPGTRLTVT.

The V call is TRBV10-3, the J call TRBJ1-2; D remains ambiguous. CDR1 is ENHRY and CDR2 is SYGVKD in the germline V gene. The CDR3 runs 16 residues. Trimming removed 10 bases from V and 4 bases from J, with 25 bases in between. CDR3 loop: CASSPVGGPSPYGYTF. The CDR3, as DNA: TGTGCCAGCAGCCCGGTAGGAGGTCCCTCCCCCTATGGCTACACCTTC.

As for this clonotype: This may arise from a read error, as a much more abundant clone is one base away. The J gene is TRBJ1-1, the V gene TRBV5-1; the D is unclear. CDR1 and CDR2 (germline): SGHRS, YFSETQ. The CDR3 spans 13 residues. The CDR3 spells CASREATNIEAFF. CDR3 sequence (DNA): TGCGCCAGCAGGGAGGCTACGAACATTGAAGCTTTCTTT. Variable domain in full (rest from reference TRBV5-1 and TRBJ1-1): KAGVTQTPRYLIKTRGQQVTLSCSPISGHRSVSWYQQTPGQGLQFLFEYFSETQRNKGNFPGRFSGRQFSNSRSEMNVSTLELGDSALYLCASREATNIEAFFGQGTRLTVV.

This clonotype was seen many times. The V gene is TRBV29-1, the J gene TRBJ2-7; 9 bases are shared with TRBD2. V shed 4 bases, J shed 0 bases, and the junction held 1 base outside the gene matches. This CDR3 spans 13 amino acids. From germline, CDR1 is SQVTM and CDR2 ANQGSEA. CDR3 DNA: TGCAGCGTTGTTAGCGGGAGCTCCTACGAGCAGTACTTC. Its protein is CSVVSGSSYEQYF.

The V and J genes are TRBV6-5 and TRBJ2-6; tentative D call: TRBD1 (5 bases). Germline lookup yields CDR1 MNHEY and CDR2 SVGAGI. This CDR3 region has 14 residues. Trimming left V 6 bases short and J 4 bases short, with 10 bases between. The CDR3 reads CASSPWTGANVLTF. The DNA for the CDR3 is TGTGCCAGCAGCCCTTGGACAGGGGCCAACGTCCTGACTTTC.

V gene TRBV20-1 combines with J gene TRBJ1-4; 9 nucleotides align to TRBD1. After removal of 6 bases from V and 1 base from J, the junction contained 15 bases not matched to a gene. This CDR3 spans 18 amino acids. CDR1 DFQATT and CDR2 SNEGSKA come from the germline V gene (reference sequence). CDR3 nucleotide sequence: TGCAGTGCCGGGCCGGGACAGGGCTTTTTCGGAACTAATGAAAAACTGTTTTTT. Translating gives CSAGPGQGFFGTNEKLFF.

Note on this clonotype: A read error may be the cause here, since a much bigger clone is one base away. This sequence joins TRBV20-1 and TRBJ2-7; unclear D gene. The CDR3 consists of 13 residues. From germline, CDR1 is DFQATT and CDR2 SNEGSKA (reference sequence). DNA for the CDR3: TGCAGTGCTAGAGGACCTACCTCCTGCGAGCAGTACTTC. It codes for CSARGPTSCEQYF.

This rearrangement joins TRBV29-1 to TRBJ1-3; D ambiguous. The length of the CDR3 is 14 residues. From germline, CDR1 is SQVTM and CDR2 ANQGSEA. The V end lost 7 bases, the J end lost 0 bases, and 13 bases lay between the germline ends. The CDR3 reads CSAIIPSSGNTIYF. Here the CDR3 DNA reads TGCAGCGCGATCATCCCTAGCTCTGGAAACACCATATATTTT.

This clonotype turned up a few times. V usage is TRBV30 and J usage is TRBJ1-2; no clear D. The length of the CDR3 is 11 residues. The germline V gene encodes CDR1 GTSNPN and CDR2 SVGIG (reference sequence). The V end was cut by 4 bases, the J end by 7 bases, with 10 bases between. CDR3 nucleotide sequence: TGTGCCTGGACCGCCTCGACTGGCTACACCTTC. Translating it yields CAWTASTGYTF.

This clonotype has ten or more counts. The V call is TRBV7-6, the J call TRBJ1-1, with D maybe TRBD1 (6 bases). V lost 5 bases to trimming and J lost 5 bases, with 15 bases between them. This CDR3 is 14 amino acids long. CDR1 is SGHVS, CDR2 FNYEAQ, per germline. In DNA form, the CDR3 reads TGTGCCAGCAGCCCACAGGGAGGAGGTACTGAAGCTTTCTTT. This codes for CASSPQGGGTEAFF.

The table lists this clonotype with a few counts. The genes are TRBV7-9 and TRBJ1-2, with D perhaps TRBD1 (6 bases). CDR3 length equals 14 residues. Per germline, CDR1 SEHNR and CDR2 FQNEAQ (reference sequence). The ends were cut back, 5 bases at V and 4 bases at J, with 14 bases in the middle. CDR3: CASSDKQGPYGYTF. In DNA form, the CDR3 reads TGTGCCAGCAGCGATAAACAGGGCCCCTATGGCTACACCTTC.

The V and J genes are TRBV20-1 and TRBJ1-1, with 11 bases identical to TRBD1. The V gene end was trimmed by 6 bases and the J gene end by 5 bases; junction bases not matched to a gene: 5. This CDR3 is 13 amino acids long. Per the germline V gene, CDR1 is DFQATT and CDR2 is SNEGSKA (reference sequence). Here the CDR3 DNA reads TGCAGTGCATGGACAGGGGGCGAAACTGAAGCTTTCTTT. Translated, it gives CSAWTGGETEAFF.

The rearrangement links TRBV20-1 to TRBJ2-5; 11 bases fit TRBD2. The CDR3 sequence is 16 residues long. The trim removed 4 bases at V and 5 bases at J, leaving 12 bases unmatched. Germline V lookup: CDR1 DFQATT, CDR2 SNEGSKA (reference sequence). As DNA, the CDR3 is TGCAGTGCTACAGGGACTAGCGGACAGACGTGGGAGACCCAGTACTTC. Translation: CSATGTSGQTWETQYF.

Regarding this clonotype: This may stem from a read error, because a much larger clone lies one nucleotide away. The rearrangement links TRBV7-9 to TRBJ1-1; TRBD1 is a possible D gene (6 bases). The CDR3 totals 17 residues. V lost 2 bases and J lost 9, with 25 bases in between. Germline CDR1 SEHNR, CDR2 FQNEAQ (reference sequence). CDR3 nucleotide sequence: TGTGCCAGCAGCTTACCTCGAGGCAGGGGAGGCTCTTATAAAGCTTTCTTT. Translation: CASSLPRGRGGSYKAFF.

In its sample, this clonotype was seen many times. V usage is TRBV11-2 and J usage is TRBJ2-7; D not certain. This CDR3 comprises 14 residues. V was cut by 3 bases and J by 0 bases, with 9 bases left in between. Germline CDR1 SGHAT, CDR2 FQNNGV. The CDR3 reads CASSFTRSSYEQYF. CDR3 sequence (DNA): TGTGCCAGCAGCTTTACCAGGAGCTCCTACGAGCAGTACTTC.

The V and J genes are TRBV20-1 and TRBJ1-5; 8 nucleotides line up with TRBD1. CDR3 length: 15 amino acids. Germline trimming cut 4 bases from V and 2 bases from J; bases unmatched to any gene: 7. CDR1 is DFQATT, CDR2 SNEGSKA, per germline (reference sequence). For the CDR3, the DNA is TGCAGTGCTATCCAGGGGGCGGTTGGCAATCAGCCCCAGCATTTT. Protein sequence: CSAIQGAVGNQPQHF.

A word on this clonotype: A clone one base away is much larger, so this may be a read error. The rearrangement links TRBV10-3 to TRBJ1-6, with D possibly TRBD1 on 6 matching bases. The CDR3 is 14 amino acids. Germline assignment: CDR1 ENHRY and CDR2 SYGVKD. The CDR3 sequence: CAISERGERSPFHF. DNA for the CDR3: TGTGCCATCAGTGAGAGGGGGGAGAGGTCACCCTTCCACTTT.

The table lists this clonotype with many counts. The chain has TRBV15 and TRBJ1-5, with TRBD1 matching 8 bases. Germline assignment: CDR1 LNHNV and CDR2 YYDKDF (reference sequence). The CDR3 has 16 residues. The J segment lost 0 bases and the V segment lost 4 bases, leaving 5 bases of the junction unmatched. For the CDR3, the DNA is TGTGCCACCAGCATTAAGGACAGGGATAGCAATCAGCCCCAGCATTTT. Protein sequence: CATSIKDRDSNQPQHF.

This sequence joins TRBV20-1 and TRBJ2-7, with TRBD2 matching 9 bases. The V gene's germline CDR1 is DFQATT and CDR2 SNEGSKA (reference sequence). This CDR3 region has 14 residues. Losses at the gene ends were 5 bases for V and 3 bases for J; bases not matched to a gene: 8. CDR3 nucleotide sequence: TGCAGTGCTGTATTAGCGGGAGTTCGCTACGAGCAGTACTTC. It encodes CSAVLAGVRYEQYF.

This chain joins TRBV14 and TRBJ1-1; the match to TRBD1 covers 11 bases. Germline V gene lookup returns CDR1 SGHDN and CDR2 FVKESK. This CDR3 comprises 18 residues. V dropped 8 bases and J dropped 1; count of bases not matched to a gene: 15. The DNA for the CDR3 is TGTGCCAGCTCACCGTCCTTTCGGGACAGGGGGAGGAACACTGAAGCTTTCTTT. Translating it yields CASSPSFRDRGRNTEAFF.

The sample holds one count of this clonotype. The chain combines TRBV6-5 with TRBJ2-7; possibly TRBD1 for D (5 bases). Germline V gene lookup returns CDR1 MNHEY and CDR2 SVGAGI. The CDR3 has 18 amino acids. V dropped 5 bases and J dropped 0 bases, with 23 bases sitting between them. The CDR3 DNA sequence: TGTGCCAGCAGTGACGACAGTTGGGGCCGACGAGCCTCCTACGAGCAGTACTTC. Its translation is CASSDDSWGRRASYEQYF.

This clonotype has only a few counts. In DNA, the CDR3 is TGTGCCAGTAGGGCCTTCTTTCAGGATATGAACACTGAAGCTTTCTTT. Its translation: CASRAFFQDMNTEAFF. V is TRBV19 and J is TRBJ1-1; D call uncertain. The CDR3 has 16 residues. With 6 bases removed from V and 0 bases from J, the gap between germline ends came to 17 bases. Germline assignment: CDR1 LNHDA and CDR2 SQIVND (reference sequence).

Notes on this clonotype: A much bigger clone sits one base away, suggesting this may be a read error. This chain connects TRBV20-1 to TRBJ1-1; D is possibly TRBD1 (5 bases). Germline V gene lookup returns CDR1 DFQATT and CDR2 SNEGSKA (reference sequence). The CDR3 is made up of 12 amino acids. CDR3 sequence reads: CRGRGGYTEAFF. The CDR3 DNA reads TGCAGAGGTCGGGGGGGGTACACTGAAGCTTTCTTT.

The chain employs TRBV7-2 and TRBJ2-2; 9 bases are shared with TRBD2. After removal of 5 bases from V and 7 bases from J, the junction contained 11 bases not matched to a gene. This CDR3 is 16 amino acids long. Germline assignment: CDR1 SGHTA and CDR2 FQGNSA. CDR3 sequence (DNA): TGTGCCAGCAGCCCCCTTGGCGGGGGGGCTTTCGGGGAGCTGTTTTTT. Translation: CASSPLGGGAFGELFF.